Sequencing of this TCR beta chain was carried out in a study of cytomegalovirus exposure and HLA in healthy donors. At the level of the study: Later, an analysis reported that the 95 to 150 validation repertoires had used the same platform as the roughly 720 first-cohort repertoires.

The donors formed part of the roughly 120-subject validation cohort, distinct from the approximately 640-subject first cohort. Study conclusions and caveats: The tendency of first-cohort TCR clusters to co-occur in the 90 to 150 validation repertoires was the finding of a later analysis. In vitro work confirmed that three CMV-associated chains recognize CMV antigens.

The CDR3 loop spans 14 amino acids. The germline gives CDR1 SGHTA, CDR2 FQGNSA. Germline trimming cut 1 base from V and 3 bases from J; bases unmatched to any gene: 2. A few counts support this clone. Its antigen is undetermined. TCRdb's table, derived via immunoSEQ multiplex PCR, lists solely in-frame clones and lacks some. The sample lists some 240,000 clones; approximately 82% were seen once. V usage is TRBV7-2 and J usage is TRBJ2-7, with 8 positions matching TRBD2. The TCR was taken from a young woman in good health and CMV-seronegative. Sequencing was performed on PBMCs. This chain's CDR3 is CASSLVRGDYEQYF. Here the CDR3 DNA reads TGTGCCAGCAGCTTAGTGCGGGGGGACTACGAGCAGTACTTC.